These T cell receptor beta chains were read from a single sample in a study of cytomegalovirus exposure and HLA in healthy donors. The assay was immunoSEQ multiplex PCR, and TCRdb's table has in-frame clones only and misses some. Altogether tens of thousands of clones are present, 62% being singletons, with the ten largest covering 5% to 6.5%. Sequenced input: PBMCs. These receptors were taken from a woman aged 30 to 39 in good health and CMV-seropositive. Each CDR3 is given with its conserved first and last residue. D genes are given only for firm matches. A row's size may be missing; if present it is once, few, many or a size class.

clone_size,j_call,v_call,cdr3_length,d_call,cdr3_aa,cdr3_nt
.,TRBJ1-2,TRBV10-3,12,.,CAIAQNNYGYTF,TGTGCCATCGCTCAGAATAACTATGGCTACACCTTC
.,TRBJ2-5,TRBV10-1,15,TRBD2,CASSDGGGYGETQYF,TGCGCCAGCAGCGACGGCGGGGGGTACGGTGAGACCCAGTACTTC
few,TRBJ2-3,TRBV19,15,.,CASSVMASELSTQYF,TGTGCCAGTAGTGTCATGGCTAGCGAGCTGAGTACGCAGTATTTT
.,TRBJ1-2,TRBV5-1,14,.,CASSSPMSVYGYTF,TGCGCCAGCAGCTCGCCCATGTCGGTCTATGGCTACACCTTC
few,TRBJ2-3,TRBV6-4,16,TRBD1,CASSPQGGQGADTQYF,TGTGCCAGCAGTCCTCAGGGAGGACAGGGGGCAGATACGCAGTATTTT
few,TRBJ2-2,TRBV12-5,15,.,CASGLRLGDTGELFF,TGTGCTAGTGGTTTGAGGCTCGGGGACACCGGGGAGCTGTTTTTT
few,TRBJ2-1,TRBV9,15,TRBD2,CASSVYAGVGVEQFF,TGTGCCAGCAGCGTCTACGCGGGGGTAGGGGTGGAGCAGTTCTTC
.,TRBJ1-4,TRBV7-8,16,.,CASSLRSGVLREKLFF,TGTGCCAGCAGCTTAAGATCGGGGGTACTTCGCGAAAAACTGTTTTTT
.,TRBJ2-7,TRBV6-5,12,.,CASSSSSYEQYF,TGTGCCAGCAGTTCCTCCTCCTACGAGCAGTACTTC
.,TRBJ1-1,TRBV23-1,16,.,CASSQSDSTMNTEAFF,TGCGCCAGCAGTCAATCCGACAGCACCATGAACACTGAAGCTTTCTTT
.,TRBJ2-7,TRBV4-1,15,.,CASSQEPTGIYEQYF,TGCGCCAGCAGCCAAGAACCTACAGGAATCTACGAGCAGTACTTC
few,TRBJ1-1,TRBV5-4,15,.,CASSLFSGLNTEAFF,TGTGCCAGCAGCTTGTTTTCAGGGTTAAACACTGAAGCTTTCTTT
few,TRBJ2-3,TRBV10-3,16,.,CAISESPARGADTQYF,TGTGCCATCAGTGAGAGTCCAGCACGAGGTGCAGATACGCAGTATTTT
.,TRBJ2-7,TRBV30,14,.,CAWALGGSSYEQYF,TGTGCCTGGGCACTCGGGGGATCCTCCTACGAGCAGTACTTC
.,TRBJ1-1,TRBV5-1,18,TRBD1,CASSPTARGRGLNTEAFF,TGCGCCAGCAGCCCAACGGCCAGGGGGCGAGGACTGAACACTGAAGCTTTCTTT
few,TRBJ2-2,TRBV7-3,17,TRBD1,CASSPRNAAGGTGELFF,TGTGCCAGCAGCCCCCGAAATGCGGCAGGGGGTACCGGGGAGCTGTTTTTT
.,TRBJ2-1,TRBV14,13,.,CASSQGIGLRQFF,TGTGCCAGCAGCCAAGGGATTGGACTGAGGCAGTTCTTC
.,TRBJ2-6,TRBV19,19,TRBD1,CASSSSSTGVISGANVLTF,TGTGCCAGTAGTAGCTCTTCGACAGGGGTGATTTCTGGGGCCAACGTCCTGACTTTC
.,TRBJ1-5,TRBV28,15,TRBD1,CASSFRGGPGQPQHF,TGTGCCAGCAGTTTTCGAGGGGGCCCGGGACAGCCCCAGCATTTT